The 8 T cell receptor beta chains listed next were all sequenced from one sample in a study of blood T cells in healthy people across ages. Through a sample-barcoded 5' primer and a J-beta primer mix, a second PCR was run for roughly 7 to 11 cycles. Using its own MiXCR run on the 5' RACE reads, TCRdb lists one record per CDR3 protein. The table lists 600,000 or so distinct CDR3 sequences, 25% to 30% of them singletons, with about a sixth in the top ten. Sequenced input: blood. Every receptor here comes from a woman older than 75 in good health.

CDR3 sequence (DNA): TGTGCCAGCAGCTTCCAGACAGCCTATTTCTACGAGCAGTACTTC. This translates into CASSFQTAYFYEQYF. This sequence joins TRBV7-2 and TRBJ2-4, with D perhaps matching TRBD1 (5 bases). With the DNA end fitting TRBJ2-7 better, the J assignment may be wrong. Per germline, CDR1 SGHTA and CDR2 FQGNSA. This CDR3 spans 15 amino acids.

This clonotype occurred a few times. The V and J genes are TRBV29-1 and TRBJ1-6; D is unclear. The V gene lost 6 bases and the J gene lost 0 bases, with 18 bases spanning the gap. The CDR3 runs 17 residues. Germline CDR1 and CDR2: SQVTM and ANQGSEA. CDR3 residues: CSVRSFRVSSYNSPLHF. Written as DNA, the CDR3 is TGCAGCGTCCGTTCATTTCGGGTCAGCTCCTATAATTCACCCCTCCACTTT.

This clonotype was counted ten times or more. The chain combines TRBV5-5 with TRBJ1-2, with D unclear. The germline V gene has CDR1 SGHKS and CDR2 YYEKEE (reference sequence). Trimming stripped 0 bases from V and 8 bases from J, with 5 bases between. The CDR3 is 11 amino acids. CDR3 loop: CASSLVGGYTF. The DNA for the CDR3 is TGTGCCAGCAGCTTGGTGGGGGGCTACACCTTC.

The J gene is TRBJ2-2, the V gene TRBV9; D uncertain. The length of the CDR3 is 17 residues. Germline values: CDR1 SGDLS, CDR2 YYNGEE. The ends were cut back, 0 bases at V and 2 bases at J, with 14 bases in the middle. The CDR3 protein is CASSVVSPAGNTGELFF. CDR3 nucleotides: TGTGCCAGCAGCGTAGTGTCTCCTGCAGGTAACACCGGGGAGCTGTTTTTT.

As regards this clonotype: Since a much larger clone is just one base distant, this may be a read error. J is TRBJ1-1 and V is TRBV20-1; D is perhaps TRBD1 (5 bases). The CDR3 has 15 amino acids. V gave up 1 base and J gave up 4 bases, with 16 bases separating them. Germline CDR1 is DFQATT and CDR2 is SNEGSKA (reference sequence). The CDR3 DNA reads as TGCAGTGCTAGAGGGCAAGAACAGGAGGGCACTGAAGCTTTCTTT. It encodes CSARGQEQEGTEAFF.

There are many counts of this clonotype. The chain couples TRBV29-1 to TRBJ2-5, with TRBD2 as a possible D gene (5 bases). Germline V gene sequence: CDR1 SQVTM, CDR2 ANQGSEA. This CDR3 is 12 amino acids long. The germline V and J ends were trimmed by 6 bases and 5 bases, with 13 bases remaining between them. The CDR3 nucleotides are TGCAGCGTCGGCCCGGCGGGTGAGACCCAGTACTTC. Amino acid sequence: CSVGPAGETQYF.

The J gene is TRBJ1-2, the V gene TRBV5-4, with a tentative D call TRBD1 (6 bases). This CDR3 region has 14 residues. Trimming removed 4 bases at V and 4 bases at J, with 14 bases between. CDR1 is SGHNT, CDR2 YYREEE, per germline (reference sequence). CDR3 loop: CASSPDRKGYGYTF. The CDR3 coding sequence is TGTGCCAGCAGCCCGGACAGAAAGGGCTATGGCTACACCTTC.

The CDR3 loop is CASSHYSNEKLFF. In nucleotides, the CDR3 is TGTGCCAGCAGTCACTACAGCAATGAAAAACTGTTTTTT. The chain has TRBV27 and TRBJ1-4; D ambiguous. V was clipped by 5 bases and J by 5 bases, with 9 bases between them. The CDR3 length is 13 residues. The V gene's germline CDR1 is MNHEY and CDR2 SMNVEV (reference sequence).